The T cell receptor (beta chain) described here comes from a study of tumor-infiltrating lymphocytes in primary liver carcinoma. There are 17 residues in the CDR3. Germline-derived CDR1 and CDR2 are MNHEY and SVGEGT. TCR beta cDNA was prepared out of about 530 ng total RNA by means of a constant-region primer. Researchers made the TCR beta libraries by running three nested multiplex PCR rounds with slightly modified ARM-PCR. Each of the first two PCR rounds ran approximately 10 cycles with TRBV1-TRBV30 forward and C-beta reverse primers. TCRdb reprocessed the multiplex PCR reads with MiXCR, giving one entry per CDR3 protein. This sample carries approximately 330,000 distinct CDR3 sequences, about two thirds of them seen once, and the ten largest clones take about 6%. Both blood RNA, taken from unsorted whole blood, and germline DNA were extracted. Collected before surgery were roughly 3.9 milliliters of peripheral blood.

As regards this clonotype: The junction does not match germline at one end; this may be a read error.

Sequencing was done on a sample of peripheral blood. The chain recombines TRBV6-2 or TRBV6-3 with TRBJ1-2; D is undetermined. The receptor's source is a man aged 35-49 years with primary liver carcinoma and hepatitis B virus infection. CDR3 bases: TGTGCCAGCAGTTTGCGGACCCTAGGGATATCTAACTATGGCCACACATTC. Translating it yields CASSLRTLGISNYGHTF.